Presented here are 9 T cell receptor beta chains from one specimen sequenced in a study of T cells in Graves' hyperthyroidism and ophthalmopathy. TCR beta CDR3 region amplification was performed from RNA transcripts. The HTBI set primed first-round TCR CDR3 RT-PCR. TCRdb re-derived calls from the multiplex PCR reads in MiXCR, one entry per CDR3 protein. The table includes a few hundred thousand distinct CDR3 sequences, 13% to 15% detected once. The sequenced sample was blood. The receptors come from a woman in her forties with Graves' hyperthyroidism that later progressed to Graves' ophthalmopathy.

This chain links TRBV7-4 with TRBJ1-2; D is possibly TRBD1 (5 bases). V was pared by 5 bases and J by 1 base, with 14 bases between. The CDR3 covers 15 residues. The germline V gene encodes CDR1 SGHVT and CDR2 SQSDAQ. DNA for the CDR3: TGTGCCAGCAGCCCTGCCGACAGCCGTAACTATGGCTACACCTTC. This gives the protein CASSPADSRNYGYTF. The whole variable domain, remainder taken from reference TRBV7-4 and TRBJ1-2, is GAGVSQSPRYKVAKRGRDVALRCDSISGHVTLYWYRQTLGQGSEVLTYSQSDAQRDKSGRPSGRFSAERPERSVSTLKIQRTEQGDSAVYLCASSPADSRNYGYTFGSGTRLTVV.

This clonotype showed up many times. The chain uses TRBV28 and TRBJ2-5; 9 nucleotides align to TRBD2. The CDR3 length is 15 residues. Trimming cost V 4 bases and J 1 base; bases outside gene matches: 4. Per the germline V gene, CDR1 is MDHEN and CDR2 is SYDVKM. For the CDR3, the DNA is TGTGCCAGCAGTTCAGCGGGACTAGCCCAAGAGACCCAGTACTTC. It yields the protein CASSSAGLAQETQYF.

This clonotype was picked up many times. The CDR3 DNA sequence: TGTGCCAGCTCACAGGCCTCTACTGAAGCTTTCTTT. This gives the protein CASSQASTEAFF. The chain employs TRBV18 and TRBJ1-1; D uncertain. Germline-derived CDR1 and CDR2 are KGHSH and LQKENI. Deletions cut 4 bases from V and 5 bases from J, with 8 bases between. There are 12 residues in the CDR3. The full variable domain, its missing parts supplied by reference TRBV18 and TRBJ1-1, is NAGVMQNPRHLVRRRGQEARLRCSPMKGHSHVYWYRQLPEEGLKFMVYLQKENIIDESGMPKERFSAEFPKEGPSILRIQQVVRGDSAAYFCASSQASTEAFFGQGTRLTVV.

At least ten counts were recorded for this clonotype. The gene calls are TRBV11-2 and TRBJ2-5, with 11 positions matching TRBD2. Germline lookup yields CDR1 SGHAT and CDR2 FQNNGV. This CDR3 has 13 residues. With V trimmed by 6 bases and J by 4 bases, 1 base remained unmatched. The CDR3 DNA is TGTGCCAGCAGGGGGACTAGCGGAGAGACCCAGTACTTC. The encoded protein is CASRGTSGETQYF.

The rearrangement joins TRBV12-3 or TRBV12-4 to TRBJ2-2; the D is unclear. V lost 5 bases to trimming and J lost 6 bases, with 10 bases between them. This CDR3 has 13 amino acids. The CDR3 loop reads CASSPLKAGELFF. CDR3 nucleotide sequence: TGTGCCAGCAGTCCCCTAAAGGCCGGGGAGCTGTTTTTT.

This clonotype came up a few times. The DNA for the CDR3 is TGTGCCAGCAGCTTCCGGGCGCGAAGACTCCCGATCCAAGAGACCCAGTACTTC. Encoded protein: CASSFRARRLPIQETQYF. J is TRBJ2-5 and V is TRBV7-8; D gene uncertain. Trimming pared 3 bases from V and 1 base from J, leaving 21 bases between. Germline CDR1 SGHVS, CDR2 FQNEAQ. The CDR3 has 18 amino acids.

This clonotype has a count of ten or more. The CDR3 region has the DNA TGTGCCACCTTACGACAGGCTGGGGCCAACGTCCTGACTTTC. Translated, it gives CATLRQAGANVLTF. This chain connects TRBV28 to TRBJ2-6; the D gene is possibly TRBD1 (6 bases). Germline assignment: CDR1 MDHEN and CDR2 SYDVKM. With 10 bases removed from V and 2 bases from J, the gap between germline ends came to 12 bases. This CDR3 is 14 amino acids long.

This clonotype was counted only a few times. V gene TRBV27 combines with J gene TRBJ2-7, with D tentatively TRBD1 or TRBD2 (5 bases each). The CDR3 has 15 residues. CDR1 and CDR2 from the germline V gene are MNHEY and SMNVEV (reference sequence). V was clipped by 5 bases and J by 2 bases, with 16 bases between them. CDR3: CASSLTRDAAYEQYF. The CDR3 DNA sequence: TGTGCCAGCAGTCTCACACGGGACGCCGCCTACGAGCAGTACTTC.

This clonotype was recorded many times. The V gene is TRBV24-1, the J gene TRBJ2-1; no firm D call. The germline gives CDR1 KGHDR, CDR2 SFDVKD. V dropped 2 bases and J dropped 5 bases, with 12 bases sitting between them. This CDR3 region has 15 residues. CDR3 in amino acids: CATSDSGLGNNEQFF. DNA of the CDR3: TGTGCCACCAGTGATTCCGGTCTAGGGAACAATGAGCAGTTCTTC.